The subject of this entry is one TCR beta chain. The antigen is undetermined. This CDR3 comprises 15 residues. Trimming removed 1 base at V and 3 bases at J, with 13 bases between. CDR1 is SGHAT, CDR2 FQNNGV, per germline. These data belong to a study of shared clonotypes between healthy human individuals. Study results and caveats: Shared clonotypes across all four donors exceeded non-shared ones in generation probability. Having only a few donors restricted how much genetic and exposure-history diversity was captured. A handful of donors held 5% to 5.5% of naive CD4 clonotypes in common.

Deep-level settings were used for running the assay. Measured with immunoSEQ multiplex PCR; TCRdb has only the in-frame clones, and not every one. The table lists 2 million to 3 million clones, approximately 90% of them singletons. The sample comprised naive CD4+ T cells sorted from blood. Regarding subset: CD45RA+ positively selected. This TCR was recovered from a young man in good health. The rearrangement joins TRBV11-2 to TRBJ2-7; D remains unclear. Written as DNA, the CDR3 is TGTGCCAGCAGCTTAGTGGTAGGGTCCGTCTACGAGCAGTACTTC. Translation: CASSLVVGSVYEQYF.